In its sample, the clone carrying this TCR beta chain was seen many times. What it binds is not known. Researchers attached unique molecular identifiers to individual cDNA molecules. TCRdb analysed the 5' RACE reads with MiXCR anew, one entry per CDR3 protein. The repertoire has 80,000 or so distinct CDR3 sequences, 11% of them found once; the top ten carry about 12%. This sample stems from a study of early T cells in non-severe SARS-CoV-2 infection. Study in general: Bulk RNA taken from unsorted whole blood was sequenced, leaving chains unpaired.

Study-wide points: VDJdb-based annotation leaned toward anti-spike CD8 responses and missed private and CD4 specificities.

Germline V CDR1 and CDR2: LGHDT, YNNKEL (reference sequence). This CDR3 contains 14 residues. Trimming took 4 bases from V and 9 from J; bases not matched to a gene: 1. The sample in question was whole blood, obtained at baseline. The rearrangement links TRBV3-1 to TRBJ2-1, with 15 bases that match TRBD2. This receptor was identified in an adult who was a healthcare worker with PCR-confirmed SARS-CoV-2 infection or an uninfected control (not recorded which). CDR3 bases: TGTGCCAGCAGCCGGACTAGCGGGGGGGCTGAGCAGTTCTTC. It specifies CASSRTSGGAEQFF.